Sequencing of this T cell receptor beta chain was carried out in a study of patients and donors after allogeneic stem cell transplantation. This clonotype was observed a handful of times. TCRdb independently ran MiXCR on the RT-PCR reads; one entry per CDR3 protein. The sample lists 400,000 to 500,000 distinct CDR3 sequences; roughly 16% were seen once. V lost 8 bases and J 4 bases, leaving 15 bases between the germline ends. CDR1 and CDR2 (germline): MNHNS, SASEGT. The CDR3 extends over 14 amino acids. The receptor's source is a human donor who was either an allogeneic HSCT recipient or a stem cell or donor lymphocyte infusion donor (not recorded which). It is not recorded whose cells these are; they may come from a transplant donor. J is TRBJ1-5 and V is TRBV6-1; D is uncertain. The sequencing input was blood, either unsorted or a sorted T cell fraction (not recorded which). The CDR3 region is CASRLDPTNQPQHF. CDR3 in DNA: TGTGCCAGCCGCCTGGACCCCACTAATCAGCCCCAGCATTTT.